This TCR beta chain was documented in a study of human T cells and chemical hapten exposure listed by TCRdb under 2021. Background on the whole study: For sensitization, 2% DPC in acetone was applied to a 2 cm by 2 cm area of upper inner arm skin. Peripheral blood TCR repertoire changes were tracked in vivo in alopecia patients during primary and secondary sensitization to the hapten diphenylcyclopropenone (DPC). Blood samples were taken from patients before sensitization (week 0) and then at 2, 6 and about 24 weeks after DPC sensitization. The libraries were sequenced as a pool, and the TCR yield per sample differed mostly because of small variations in library volumes within the pool. Roughly 30 alopecia patients provided blood for TCR sequencing at one to four time points (pre-sensitization, 2, 6 and 24 weeks). Most of the patients in the cohort were female, and the cohort covered alopecia areata with under or over 50% scalp involvement, alopecia totalis and alopecia universalis. Patch testing was performed on the upper back with Finn chambers containing 0.01% DPC, and the patch tests were scored after 6 days according to International Contact Dermatitis Research Group standards. Weekly therapeutic DPC doses were additionally applied to the scalp of patients throughout the approximately 24-week study period.

This sample's time point label indicates: patch test 2, 6 weeks after DPC sensitization. In the paper's terms, the treatment or condition label means: therapeutic diphenylcyclopropenone sensitization with weekly scalp DPC. Blood at each patch-test visit was drawn before the patch test was applied. Patients were eligible if aged 18 to 70, diagnosed with alopecia and judged suitable for DPC therapy, and pregnant patients were excluded. Total RNA was isolated from unfractionated whole blood collected in Tempus Blood RNA tubes. Library preparation was by RACE. The instrument given in TCRdb is NextSeq 500. During library preparation, unique molecular identifiers were attached to individual cDNA molecules so that TCRs could be counted quantitatively and reproducibly. Each blood RNA sample was used to sequence both TCR alpha and TCR beta chains. From the authors' description of their analysis: The median number of TCRs per sample was around 100,000, ranging from about 23,224 to 700,000. The Decombinator software suite was used to annotate the V, J and CDR3 of the TCR reads. For PS versus PT1 abundance plots, all samples were subsampled to the same number of TCRs (28,000). Expanded TCRs were defined as absent before sensitization and observed at least eight times at the 2-week time point. TCRdb redid the processing of the public reads, applying fastp at Q25 and MiXCR, and retained in-frame beta chains. One record per CDR3 amino acid sequence lists the most common genes and DNA. TCRdb, rather than the study authors, made the V and J calls. Within this sample are approximately 40,000 distinct CDR3 sequences, with 3% to 3.5% of them counted one time only. Jointly, the top ten make up roughly 7.3% of the sample.

General study outcomes and caveats: Alopecia, a presumed autoimmune disease, was present in all patients, so the immune response of the patients might differ from that of healthy individuals. Patch test score correlated positively with the number of PT1 expanded TCRs, reaching significance at thresholds 8, 16 and 32 but not at 4. Expanded TCRs formed significantly more large CDR3 similarity clusters than pre-sensitization or healthy control sets, consistent with antigen-driven responses. After repeated subsampling, the strength of the expansion versus patch-test correlation and the threshold at which it became significant changed. DPC sensitization did not change how many TCRs were above 1 in 1000 frequency, and no evidence was found of alterations in global repertoire structure.

The germline V gene specifies SGHVS as CDR1 and FQNEAQ as CDR2. The CDR3 runs 16 amino acids, cysteine and phenylalanine included. Here the CDR3 DNA is all that survives: 48 bases in frame from base 1. Between the V and J ends, shortened by 5 bases and 3 bases respectively, the junction contains 18 bases. This clonotype has a count of ten or more. Its antigen target is currently unknown. Nothing much larger sits one base from this clone, and base qualities are not available. The source material was whole blood, sampled in connection with sensitization to the hapten diphenylcyclopropenone (DPC). The rearranged segments are TRBV7-8 and TRBJ2-3; tentative D gene TRBD1, with 6 bases matching. This sequence originates from a man aged 40-55 years with alopecia areata. Some clones in this sample may be carry-over from other donors' samples. The nucleotide sequence reads TGTGCCAGCAGCCCCTATACAGGGTTGAGGACAGATACGCAGTATTTT. Its protein reads: CASSPYTGLRTDTQYF.